Listed below are T cell receptor beta chains from one sample, sequenced in a study of blood T cell repertoires in COVID-19. Repertoires were generated with immunoSEQ multiplex PCR, while TCRdb's copy carries only in-frame clones and drops some. The sample carries around 230,000 clones, roughly four fifths recorded once. Material for sequencing was PBMCs or T cells enriched from blood (not recorded which). All receptors come from a man aged 35 to 55 who had recovered from COVID-19. Each CDR3 is given with its conserved first and last residue. Fields, in order: J gene, D gene, clone size, V gene, CDR3 DNA, CDR3 protein. A D gene is named only where the DNA matches it firmly. A row's size may be missing; if present it is once, few, many or a size class.

TRBJ1-2 | - | - | TRBV10-2 | TGCGCCAGCAGTGGTCCGGTAATGAGTGGCTACACCTTC | CASSGPVMSGYTF
TRBJ1-5 | TRBD1 | - | TRBV3-1/TRBV3-2 | TGTGCCAGCAGCCCGCGCGGACAGGAGCATCAGCCCCAGCATTTT | CASSPRGQEHQPQHF
TRBJ2-2 | - | - | TRBV18 | TGTGCCAGCTCCCCCGGGCTAGCTGCAGTATCCGGGGAGCTGTTTTTT | CASSPGLAAVSGELFF
TRBJ1-5 | - | - | TRBV5-1 | TGCGCCAGCAGCTTGTCCCCCGCGAGCAATCAGCCCCAGCATTTT | CASSLSPASNQPQHF
TRBJ1-1 | - | - | TRBV14 | TGTGCCAGCAGGAGCACCCTGAACACTGAAGCTTTCTTT | CASRSTLNTEAFF
TRBJ1-2 | - | - | TRBV4-3 | TGCGCCAGCAGCCAAGAATTAGCGACAGGAGGCTACACCTTC | CASSQELATGGYTF
TRBJ2-3 | - | few | TRBV7-3 | TGTGCCAGCAGCTTATTAGGGGGATACAAGTATTTT | CASSLLGGYKYF
TRBJ2-1 | - | - | TRBV6-5 | TGTGCCAGCAGTTACGCTACTAGCTTCTCGGATGAGCAGTTCTTC | CASSYATSFSDEQFF
TRBJ1-2 | - | - | TRBV5-1 | TGCGCCAGCAGCTTGGTTATGGGGACTGGCTATGGCTACACCTTC | CASSLVMGTGYGYTF
TRBJ1-1 | - | - | TRBV28 | TGTGCCAGCAGTTTTTCCGGCACTGAAGCTTTCTTT | CASSFSGTEAFF
TRBJ2-2 | - | - | TRBV5-1 | TGCGCCAGCAGCCCGCGTACGAACACCGGGGAGCTGTTTTTT | CASSPRTNTGELFF
TRBJ2-2 | - | - | TRBV3-1/TRBV3-2 | TGTGCCAGCAGCCAAGTCGGGGGCACCGGGGAGCTGTTTTTT | CASSQVGGTGELFF
TRBJ1-5 | - | - | TRBV7-9 | TGTGCCAGCAGCCTAGACCGACAGGCCCAGCATTTT | CASSLDRQAQHF
TRBJ2-1 | TRBD2 | - | TRBV28 | TGTGCCAGCAGGGCTAGCGGGAGATCGGAACAGTTCTTC | CASRASGRSEQFF
TRBJ2-3 | TRBD2 | - | TRBV5-4 | TGTGCCAGCAGCTTGGACGGCGGGAGGGGCACAGATACGCAGTATTTT | CASSLDGGRGTDTQYF
TRBJ2-3 | TRBD1 | - | TRBV5-3 | TGTGCCAGAAGCCTACCGGGACAGGGGTTACACACAGATACGCAGTATTTT | CARSLPGQGLHTDTQYF
TRBJ2-1 | TRBD2 | - | TRBV29-1 | TGCAGCGTTGACGTGGGAGGGGTTTACAATGAGCAGTTCTTC | CSVDVGGVYNEQFF
TRBJ2-1 | - | once | TRBV7-9 | TGTGCCAGCAGCCAATCAACCGGAGTCTCCAATGAGCAGTTCTTC | CASSQSTGVSNEQFF
TRBJ1-5 | - | - | TRBV25-1 | TGTGCCAGCAGTGTAAGGGGCGCCCAGCCCCAGCATTTT | CASSVRGAQPQHF
TRBJ2-5 | TRBD2 | - | TRBV2 | TGTGCCAGCAGTCCTGGACTAGCGGAAGAGACCCAGTACTTC | CASSPGLAEETQYF
TRBJ1-3 | - | - | TRBV29-1 | TGCAGCACGAGGTCCTCTGGAAACACCATATATTTT | CSTRSSGNTIYF
TRBJ2-5 | - | - | TRBV5-1 | TGCGCCAGCAGCTCGGGGGGGACAGCCGAAGAGACCCAGTACTTC | CASSSGGTAEETQYF
TRBJ2-3 | TRBD2 | - | TRBV6-1 | TGTGCCAGCAGTGAAGGGAAGGGACTAGCGGGAGCAGATACGCAGTATTTT | CASSEGKGLAGADTQYF
TRBJ2-7 | - | few | TRBV5-5 | TGTGCCAGCAGGGATGGGACATCCTCCTACGAGCAGTACTTC | CASRDGTSSYEQYF
TRBJ2-1 | - | few | TRBV5-4 | TGTGCCAGCAAGGCGGATCATTCCTACAATGAGCAGTTCTTC | CASKADHSYNEQFF
TRBJ2-1 | - | - | TRBV24-1 | TGTGCCACCAGTGATATATCCGAGGCCGACAATGAGCAGTTCTTC | CATSDISEADNEQFF
TRBJ2-1 | - | - | TRBV6-5 | TGTGCCAGCCGCGATTCAGGGGCGCGTGAGCAGTTCTTC | CASRDSGAREQFF
TRBJ2-3 | - | - | TRBV11-1 | TGTGCCAGCAGCTTAGGGCTAGCTACCACAGATACGCAGTATTTT | CASSLGLATTDTQYF
TRBJ2-7 | - | few | TRBV18 | TGTGCCAGCTCACGAGGAGACAGGAACTACGAGCAGTACTTC | CASSRGDRNYEQYF
TRBJ2-2 | - | - | TRBV3-1/TRBV3-2 | TGTGCCAGCAGCCAACTAGCGACCGGGGAGCTGTTTTTT | CASSQLATGELFF
TRBJ1-6 | TRBD1 | - | TRBV5-6 | TGTGCCAGCAGCTTCTCGGGTGGGACAGGGGGCTTTTCACCCCTCCACTTT | CASSFSGGTGGFSPLHF